This T cell receptor beta chain is drawn from a study of T cell clonality in common variable immunodeficiency. There are many counts of this clone. The antigen is unknown. The read terminates 3 residues ahead of where the CDR3 ends, so the germline J gene completes it. Study-wide results and limits: Shared TCRbeta clones were fewer between CVID subjects than controls. Fewer deletions and N-nucleotide insertions were reportedly seen in common variable immunodeficiency TCR beta sequences.

Per the germline V gene, CDR1 is MNHEY and CDR2 is SVGEGT. Trimming stripped 3 bases from V and 0 bases from J, with 12 bases between. The CDR3 totals 16 residues. Method: immunoSEQ multiplex PCR; TCRdb's copy keeps in-frame clones and lacks some. The sample yields approximately 35,000 clones, without any singletons. Diagnosis required reduced IgG, IgA and/or IgM with specific antibody deficiency. The chain joins TRBV6-2 or TRBV6-3 to TRBJ1-5, with TRBD1 as a possible D gene (6 bases). This clonotype originated in a human donor with common variable immunodeficiency. Sequencing was performed on peripheral blood mononuclear cells. This chain's CDR3 is CASSYGGGRSNQPQHF. CDR3 DNA (partial): TGTGCCAGCAGTTATGGAGGGGGACGTAGCAATCAGCCC.